This TCR beta chain was recovered during a study of OX40 agonist ivuxolimab in advanced cancers. The V gene's germline CDR1 is SGDLS and CDR2 YYNGEE. The CDR3 contains 16 residues. The V gene lost 3 bases and the J gene lost 3 bases, with 19 bases spanning the gap. Clones were sequenced by immunoSEQ multiplex PCR, and TCRdb holds only the in-frame ones, with some missing. The sample lists 60,000 to 70,000 clones; about 88% were seen once. The receptor's source is an adult with an advanced solid tumor such as melanoma, head and neck, liver or kidney cancer. Source: CD4+ or CD8+ T cells sorted from blood, taken in a trial of the OX40 agonist ivuxolimab. This chain links TRBV9 with TRBJ2-7; D possibly matches TRBD1 or TRBD2 (5 bases each). The CDR3 sequence: CASSATSGTAVYEQYF. As DNA, the CDR3 is TGTGCCAGCAGCGCCACCTCCGGGACCGCGGTCTACGAGCAGTACTTC.